The clone carrying this T cell receptor beta chain was seen only once. The sample comes from a study of shared clonotypes between healthy human individuals. In the original processing: Junction-only immunoSEQ sequences carried no quality scores, so filtering differed. Sequencing was performed with immunoSEQ multiplex PCR; in TCRdb, only in-frame clones are kept and a portion is missing. V and J calls and clone size are copied from that table; D and trimming were computed from the DNA. The sample has around 1.4 million clones; around 98.5% are singletons. Subsets obtained from CD4+ cells comprised CD45RA+ naive and CD45RA-negative memory cells. Germline V gene lookup returns CDR1 KGHSH and CDR2 LQKENI. This CDR3 has 18 residues. V lost 1 base and J lost 3; bases outside the gene matches: 5.

The sequenced sample was naive CD4+ T cells sorted from blood. The subset denotes: CD45RA+ positively selected. The chain links TRBV18 to TRBJ2-4; 14 nucleotides align to TRBD2. The source of this sequence is a young man in good health. The DNA of the CDR3 is TGTGCCAGCTCACCACTGAGACTAGCGGGAGGGAGCAAAAACATTCAGTACTTC. Protein sequence: CASSPLRLAGGSKNIQYF.